Listed below are T cell receptor beta chains from one sample, sequenced in a study of T cells in Graves' hyperthyroidism and ophthalmopathy. From the multiplex PCR reads, TCRdb called clonotypes with MiXCR, one entry per CDR3 protein. The data hold about 640,000 distinct CDR3 sequences, with under 25% observed a single time. The material sequenced was blood. These receptors were collected from a man between 25 and 39 years old with Graves' ophthalmopathy. Both conserved end residues are part of each CDR3. A D gene is named only where the DNA matches it firmly. Size is stated for part of the rows, as once, few or many counts, or as a class when the clone is expanded.

len: 13; v_gene: TRBV27; j_gene: TRBJ2-7; abundance: NA; d_gene: NA; CDR3aa: CASSLPGSNEQYF; CDR3nt: TGTGCCAGCAGTTTGCCAGGGAGCAACGAGCAGTACTTC
len: 13; v_gene: TRBV24-1; j_gene: TRBJ2-4; abundance: many; d_gene: NA; CDR3aa: CATSDIRRNIQYF; CDR3nt: TGTGCCACCAGTGACATCCGGCGGAACATTCAGTACTTC
len: 15; v_gene: TRBV9; j_gene: TRBJ2-5; abundance: NA; d_gene: TRBD1; CDR3aa: CASSGQGHQQETQYF; CDR3nt: TGTGCCAGCAGCGGACAGGGACACCAACAAGAGACCCAGTACTTC
len: 13; v_gene: TRBV12-5; j_gene: TRBJ2-7; abundance: once; d_gene: NA; CDR3aa: CASGLDLGYEQYF; CDR3nt: TGTGCTAGTGGTTTGGACCTCGGTTACGAGCAGTACTTC
len: 19; v_gene: TRBV6-2/TRBV6-3; j_gene: TRBJ2-5; abundance: NA; d_gene: TRBD1; CDR3aa: CASSYHQGEIGTRSGTQYF; CDR3nt: TGTGCCAGCAGTTACCATCAGGGGGAGATAGGGACAAGATCAGGGACCCAGTACTTC
len: 13; v_gene: TRBV19; j_gene: TRBJ2-7; abundance: NA; d_gene: NA; CDR3aa: CASSEGADSEQYF; CDR3nt: TGTGCCAGTAGTGAGGGAGCGGATAGCGAGCAGTACTTC
len: 17; v_gene: TRBV28; j_gene: TRBJ2-3; abundance: NA; d_gene: TRBD1; CDR3aa: CASSIKPGTGLTDTQYF; CDR3nt: TGTGCCAGCAGTATTAAACCCGGGACAGGGCTCACAGATACGCAGTATTTT
len: 13; v_gene: TRBV2; j_gene: TRBJ2-6; abundance: NA; d_gene: NA; CDR3aa: CASESRRANVLTF; CDR3nt: TGTGCCAGCGAGTCTCGGAGGGCCAACGTCCTGACTTTC
len: 14; v_gene: TRBV2; j_gene: TRBJ2-7; abundance: few; d_gene: TRBD1; CDR3aa: CASSGSRGSYEQYF; CDR3nt: TGTGCCAGCAGTGGTAGCAGGGGGTCCTACGAGCAGTACTTC
len: 13; v_gene: TRBV28; j_gene: TRBJ1-2; abundance: many; d_gene: NA; CDR3aa: CASSRETKYGYTF; CDR3nt: TGTGCCAGCAGTAGGGAGACAAAGTATGGCTACACCTTC